This T cell receptor beta chain was found in a study of graft-versus-host responses after intestinal transplantation. The length of the CDR3 is 16 residues. Trimming cost V 5 bases and J 4 bases; bases outside gene matches: 5. Germline CDR1 is MNHEY and CDR2 is SMNVEV (reference sequence). The protocol was immunoSEQ multiplex PCR, while the TCRdb copy is restricted to in-frame clones and leaves out a portion. The sample has 85,000 to 100,000 clones; roughly 86% are singletons. This material consisted of PBMCs, taken 255 days after intestinal transplant. The clonotype was recovered from a human patient who received an intestinal transplant, so some T cells may come from the graft donor. This sequence joins TRBV27 and TRBJ2-1; 13 bases agree with TRBD2. CDR3 DNA sequence: TGTGCCAGCAGTCGGATACTAGCGGGGGGGTACAATGAGCAGTTCTTC. It specifies CASSRILAGGYNEQFF.